Below are 22 T cell receptor beta chains sequenced from a single sample in a study of cytomegalovirus exposure and HLA in healthy donors. This PCR relied on a set of 60 Vbeta primers and 13 Jbeta primers. Assay: immunoSEQ multiplex PCR; the TCRdb copy retains only in-frame clones and omits some. The top ten clones hold 2.5% to 3% of a sample with around 150,000 clones, about 75% of them seen once. Material for sequencing was PBMCs. These receptors all come from a woman in her forties or fifties in good health and CMV-seropositive.

The chain joins TRBV2 to TRBJ2-2; 7 nucleotides align to TRBD2. Germline V lookup: CDR1 SNHLY, CDR2 FYNNEI. The CDR3 has 16 amino acids. J lost 3 bases, V lost 6 bases, and 10 bases had no gene match. The CDR3: CASRVNSGDYTGELFF. CDR3 DNA sequence: TGTGCCAGCAGGGTTAACAGCGGGGACTACACCGGGGAGCTGTTTTTT.

This chain connects TRBV6-6 to TRBJ1-2; D might be TRBD1 (6 bases). The CDR3 runs to 12 residues. V lost 10 bases and J 8 bases, leaving 17 bases between the germline ends. Germline CDR1 reads MNHNY; CDR2 reads SVGAGI (reference sequence). Here the CDR3 DNA reads TGTGCCATCTCACAGGCGGGGGCCGGCTACACCTTC. The encoded protein is CAISQAGAGYTF.

V usage is TRBV6-6 and J usage is TRBJ1-2; no firm D call. Germline CDR1 reads MNHNY; CDR2 reads SVGAGI (reference sequence). The germline V and J ends were trimmed by 0 bases and 4 bases, with 9 bases remaining between them. The CDR3 covers 14 residues. CDR3 protein: CASSYSPRSYGYTF. The CDR3 DNA sequence: TGTGCCAGCAGTTACTCCCCTAGGAGCTATGGCTACACCTTC.

The chain combines TRBV29-1 with TRBJ2-7; D possibly corresponds to TRBD2 (6 bases). Germline CDR1 and CDR2: SQVTM and ANQGSEA. The CDR3 has 10 residues. With 4 bases removed from V and 6 bases from J, the gap between germline ends came to 7 bases. For the CDR3, the DNA is TGCAGCGTTGGCGGGACCGAGCAGTACTTC. Protein: CSVGGTEQYF.

This clone has a handful of counts. The J gene is TRBJ1-2, the V gene TRBV6-5; 10 bases map to TRBD1. CDR1 and CDR2 (germline): MNHEY, SVGAGI. V shed 6 bases and J 4 bases; nucleotides not matched to a gene: 5. The CDR3 covers 14 residues. Here the CDR3 reads CASRGQGRGYGYTF. As DNA, the CDR3 is TGTGCCAGCAGGGGACAGGGGAGAGGCTATGGCTACACCTTC.

A few counts support this clone. The chain has TRBV6-5 and TRBJ2-2; TRBD2 matches 7 bases. CDR3 length equals 15 residues. Germline-derived CDR1 and CDR2 are MNHEY and SVGAGI. Trimming at V came to 5 bases and at J to 5 bases, leaving 8 bases not matched to a gene. The CDR3 region is CASSLNHGGTGELFF. In DNA, the CDR3 is TGTGCCAGCAGTCTTAACCACGGGGGGACCGGGGAGCTGTTTTTT.

The chain recombines TRBV6-1 with TRBJ2-6, with TRBD2 as a possible D gene (5 bases). The V end was cut by 6 bases, the J end by 4 bases, with 10 bases between. The germline V gene has CDR1 MNHNS and CDR2 SASEGT. There are 14 residues in the CDR3. CDR3 DNA sequence: TGTGCCAGCAGGAGGGCTTCAGGGGCCAACGTCCTGACTTTC. The encoded protein is CASRRASGANVLTF.

The J gene is TRBJ2-5, the V gene TRBV5-1; 9 positions match TRBD2. Germline V gene lookup returns CDR1 SGHRS and CDR2 YFSETQ. This CDR3 comprises 16 residues. V lost 4 bases and J lost 2; bases outside the gene matches: 9. CDR3 DNA: TGCGCCAGCAGCGTAACGGGACTAGCTATGCAAGAGACCCAGTACTTC. It translates to CASSVTGLAMQETQYF.

The V gene is TRBV6-1, the J gene TRBJ1-1, with 11 bases fitting TRBD1. CDR1 and CDR2 from the germline V gene are MNHNS and SASEGT. The CDR3 loop spans 17 amino acids. After removal of 3 bases from V and 3 bases from J, the junction contained 9 bases not matched to a gene. The CDR3 coding sequence is TGTGCCAGCAGTGATGGACAGGGGGCGAGGTTGGACACTGAAGCTTTCTTT. It is translated as CASSDGQGARLDTEAFF.

This chain's CDR3 is CASSKRQGRCPKGGYTF. The CDR3 DNA sequence: TGTGCCAGCAGCAAGAGACAGGGGCGATGTCCCAAAGGTGGCTACACCTTC. The gene calls are TRBV21-1 and TRBJ1-2; the table assigns TRBD1, which was not confirmed against the DNA. TRBV21-1 is reported as a pseudogene. The CDR3 loop spans 17 amino acids.

V and J are TRBV29-1 and TRBJ1-1; 7 bases agree with TRBD1. Germline CDR1 and CDR2: SQVTM and ANQGSEA. V gave up 0 bases and J gave up 2 bases; unmatched junction bases: 12. The CDR3 has 17 residues. CDR3 nucleotide sequence: TGCAGCGTTGAAGATTATAACAGGGGTGGGTTTAACACTGAAGCTTTCTTT. Protein sequence: CSVEDYNRGGFNTEAFF.

This clone has only one observation. CDR3 sequence reads: CASSLGGTGGKETQYF. The CDR3 DNA reads TGCGCCAGCAGCTTGGGTGGGACAGGGGGAAAAGAGACCCAGTACTTC. This chain joins TRBV5-1 and TRBJ2-5, with 11 bases that match TRBD1. The trim removed 0 bases at V and 3 bases at J, leaving 4 bases unmatched. Germline V gene sequence: CDR1 SGHRS, CDR2 YFSETQ. The CDR3 is 16 residues long.

This clone came up a few times. The chain has TRBV5-4 and TRBJ2-5, with D possibly being TRBD1 (6 bases). V was shortened by 3 bases and J by 7 bases, with 19 bases between the two germline ends. Germline assignment: CDR1 SGHNT and CDR2 YYREEE (reference sequence). There are 15 residues in the CDR3. The CDR3 sequence: CASSSGQPGAGTQYF. Here the CDR3 DNA reads TGTGCCAGCAGCTCAGGACAGCCAGGGGCGGGGACCCAGTACTTC.

The chain uses TRBV5-1 and TRBJ2-1; TRBD2 matches 10 bases. This CDR3 has 15 amino acids. V shed 4 bases and J 3 bases; nucleotides not matched to a gene: 4. Germline loops: CDR1 SGHRS, CDR2 YFSETQ. The DNA for the CDR3 is TGCGCCAGCAGCGAGGCTAGCGGGGGCTACAATGAGCAGTTCTTC. Amino acids: CASSEASGGYNEQFF.

The rearrangement links TRBV6-5 to TRBJ2-7; TRBD2 might be the D (6 bases). This CDR3 contains 13 residues. Germline values: CDR1 MNHEY, CDR2 SVGAGI. Trimming stripped 0 bases from V and 7 bases from J, with 10 bases between. CDR3 residues: CASSYSRGLEQYF. CDR3 coding DNA: TGTGCCAGCAGTTACTCGCGGGGACTGGAGCAGTACTTC.

The rearrangement uses TRBV9 and TRBJ1-3, with D possibly matching TRBD1 (6 bases). This CDR3 region has 15 residues. V was clipped by 3 bases and J by 4 bases, with 14 bases between them. From germline, CDR1 is SGDLS and CDR2 YYNGEE. The CDR3 spells CASSATGSGGNTIYF. CDR3 nucleotides: TGTGCCAGCAGCGCCACAGGGAGCGGAGGAAACACCATATATTTT.

This chain joins TRBV5-4 and TRBJ2-1, with 8 nucleotides matching TRBD1. Losses at the gene ends were 7 bases for V and 2 bases for J; bases not matched to a gene: 8. The CDR3 is 15 residues long. Germline CDR1 and CDR2: SGHNT and YYREEE (reference sequence). The CDR3 region has the DNA TGTGCCAGCGTAAAAAAACAGGGGGCCTACAATGAGCAGTTCTTC. Its protein product is CASVKKQGAYNEQFF.

CDR3 nucleotides: TGTGCCAGCAGCCCGTATGCGGGGGACCCCAAAGAGACCCAGTACTTC. It yields the protein CASSPYAGDPKETQYF. The rearrangement joins TRBV27 to TRBJ2-5; TRBD2 agrees at 7 bases. The germline gives CDR1 MNHEY, CDR2 SMNVEV (reference sequence). Losses at the gene ends were 6 bases for V and 3 bases for J; bases not matched to a gene: 13. The CDR3 loop spans 16 amino acids.

CDR3 in amino acids: CASSYGLAGEQAEQFF. The CDR3 bases are TGTGCCAGCAGTTACGGGTTAGCGGGGGAACAGGCTGAGCAGTTCTTC. The V gene is TRBV6-5, the J gene TRBJ2-1, with 9 bases lining up with TRBD2. Germline V lookup: CDR1 MNHEY, CDR2 SVGAGI. V shed 2 bases and J 9 bases; nucleotides not matched to a gene: 11. The CDR3 consists of 16 residues.

Written as DNA, the CDR3 is TGCGCCAGCAGCCTGACAGGGATGAACACTGAAGCTTTCTTT. It is translated as CASSLTGMNTEAFF. The rearrangement joins TRBV5-1 to TRBJ1-1; 7 nucleotides align to TRBD1. The CDR3 consists of 14 residues. Germline V gene lookup returns CDR1 SGHRS and CDR2 YFSETQ. V shed 4 bases, J shed 0 bases, and the junction held 3 bases outside the gene matches.

This chain uses TRBV2 with TRBJ1-4, with 8 bases lining up with TRBD1. Per germline, CDR1 SNHLY and CDR2 FYNNEI. This CDR3 has 13 amino acids. Germline trimming cut 6 bases from V and 5 bases from J; bases unmatched to any gene: 2. CDR3 nucleotides: TGTGCCAGCAGAGGACAGGGAAATGAAAAACTGTTTTTT. Its translation is CASRGQGNEKLFF.

The gene calls are TRBV4-1 and TRBJ2-1, with 8 bases matching TRBD2. Germline assignment: CDR1 MGHRA and CDR2 YSYEKL. The CDR3 totals 17 residues. Trimming removed 1 base from V and 0 bases from J; junction bases left unmatched: 5. CDR3 DNA: TGCGCCAGCAGCCAAGTACAACTAGCGGACTCCTACAATGAGCAGTTCTTC. This encodes CASSQVQLADSYNEQFF.